This T cell receptor (beta chain) was recovered during a study of T cell responses to AZD1222 COVID-19 vaccine. Study-wide results and caveats: Donors, mostly white British, included more females; clonal diversity was possibly underestimated. The CD4 TCRs associated with vaccination extended across spike and predominated at 160-218 and 743-854. Within unmutated variant regions lay the reported targets of nearly half of spike-specific TCRs.

V was clipped by 1 base and J by 5 bases, with 8 bases between them. Germline CDR1 is MNHNS and CDR2 is SASEGT. The CDR3 sequence is 13 residues long. Remarks on this clone: Its antigen is not identified.

The assay was immunoSEQ multiplex PCR, and TCRdb's table has in-frame clones only and misses some. The sample includes approximately 160,000 clones, 92% of them seen just once. This sequence was found in an adult who received the AZD1222 COVID-19 vaccine. The V call is TRBV6-1, the J call TRBJ1-2; possible D gene TRBD1, 5 bases. Sequences were derived from peripheral blood, sampled 28 days after the second AZD1222 dose. CDR3 in amino acids: CASSEGQLYGYTF. In DNA form, the CDR3 reads TGTGCCAGCAGTGAAGGACAGCTATATGGCTACACCTTC.